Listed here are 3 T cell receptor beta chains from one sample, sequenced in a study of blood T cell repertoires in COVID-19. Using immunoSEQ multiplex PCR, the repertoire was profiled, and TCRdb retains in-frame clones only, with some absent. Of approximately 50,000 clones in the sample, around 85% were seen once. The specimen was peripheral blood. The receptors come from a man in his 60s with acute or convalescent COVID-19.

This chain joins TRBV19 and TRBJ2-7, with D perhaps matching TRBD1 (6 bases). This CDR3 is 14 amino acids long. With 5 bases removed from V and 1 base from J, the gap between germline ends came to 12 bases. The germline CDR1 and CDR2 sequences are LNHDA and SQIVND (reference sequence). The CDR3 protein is CASSSRDKSYEQYF. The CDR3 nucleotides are TGTGCCAGTAGTTCCCGGGACAAGTCCTACGAGCAGTACTTC.

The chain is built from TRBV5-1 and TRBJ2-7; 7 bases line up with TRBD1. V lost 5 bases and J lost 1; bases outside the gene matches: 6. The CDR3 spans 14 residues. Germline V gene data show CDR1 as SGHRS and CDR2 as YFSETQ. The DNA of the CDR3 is TGCGCCAGCAGGCCCGGGACAGCTTCCTACGAGCAGTACTTC. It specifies CASRPGTASYEQYF.

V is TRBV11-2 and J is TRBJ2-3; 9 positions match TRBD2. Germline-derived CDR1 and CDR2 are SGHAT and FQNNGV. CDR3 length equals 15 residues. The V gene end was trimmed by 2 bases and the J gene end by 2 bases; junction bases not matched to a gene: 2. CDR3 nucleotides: TGTGCCAGCAGCTTACTAGCGGGACCCACAGATACGCAGTATTTT. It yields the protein CASSLLAGPTDTQYF.